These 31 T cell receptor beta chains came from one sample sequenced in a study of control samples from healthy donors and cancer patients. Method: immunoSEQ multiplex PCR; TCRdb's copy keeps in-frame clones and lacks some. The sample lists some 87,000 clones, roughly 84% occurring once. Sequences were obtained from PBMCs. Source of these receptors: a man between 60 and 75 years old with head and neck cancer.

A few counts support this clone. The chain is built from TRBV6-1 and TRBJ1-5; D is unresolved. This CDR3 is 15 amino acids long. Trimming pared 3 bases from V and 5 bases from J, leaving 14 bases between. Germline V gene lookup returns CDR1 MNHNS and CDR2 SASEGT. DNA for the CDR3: TGTGCCAGCAGTGATATCGGGGTGCTTGATCAGCCCCAGCATTTT. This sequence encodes CASSDIGVLDQPQHF.

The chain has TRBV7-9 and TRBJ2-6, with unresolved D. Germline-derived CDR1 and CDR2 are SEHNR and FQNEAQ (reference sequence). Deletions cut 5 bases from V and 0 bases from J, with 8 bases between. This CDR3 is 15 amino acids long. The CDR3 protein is CASSPGSSGANVLTF. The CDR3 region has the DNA TGTGCCAGCAGCCCCGGGTCCTCTGGGGCCAACGTCCTGACTTTC.

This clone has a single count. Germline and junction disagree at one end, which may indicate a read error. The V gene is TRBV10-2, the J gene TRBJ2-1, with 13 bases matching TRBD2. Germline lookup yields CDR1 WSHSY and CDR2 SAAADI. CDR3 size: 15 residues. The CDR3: CAGSRLAGGHNEQFF. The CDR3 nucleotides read TGCGCCGGCAGTCGACTAGCGGGAGGACACAATGAGCAGTTCTTC.

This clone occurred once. CDR3 DNA: TGTGCCAGCTCACCATCAACGGTAGAGTTGAACACTGAAGCTTTCTTT. It encodes CASSPSTVELNTEAFF. The chain uses TRBV18 and TRBJ1-1, with D unresolved. V lost 2 bases to trimming and J lost 0 bases, with 13 bases between them. Germline CDR1 and CDR2: KGHSH and LQKENI. The CDR3 runs to 16 residues.

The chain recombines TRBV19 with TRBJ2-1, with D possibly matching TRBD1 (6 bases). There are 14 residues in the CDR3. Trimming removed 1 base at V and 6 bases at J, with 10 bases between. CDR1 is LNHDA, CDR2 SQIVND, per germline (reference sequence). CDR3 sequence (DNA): TGTGCCAGTAGTATAGTTGGGGGCCCCAATGAGCAGTTCTTC. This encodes CASSIVGGPNEQFF.

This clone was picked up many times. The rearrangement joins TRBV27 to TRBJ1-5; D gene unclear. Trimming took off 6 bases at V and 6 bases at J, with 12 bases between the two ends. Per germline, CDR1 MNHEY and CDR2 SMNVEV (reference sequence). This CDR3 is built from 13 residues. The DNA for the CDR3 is TGTGCCAGCAGCCGGGAATCAGGTCAGCCCCAGCATTTT. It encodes CASSRESGQPQHF.

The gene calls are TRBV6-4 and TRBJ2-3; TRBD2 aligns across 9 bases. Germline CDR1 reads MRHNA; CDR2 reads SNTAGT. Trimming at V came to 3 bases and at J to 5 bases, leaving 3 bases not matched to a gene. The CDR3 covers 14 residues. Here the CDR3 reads CASSEYSGRDTQYF. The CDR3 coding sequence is TGTGCCAGCAGTGAATATAGCGGGAGAGATACGCAGTATTTT.

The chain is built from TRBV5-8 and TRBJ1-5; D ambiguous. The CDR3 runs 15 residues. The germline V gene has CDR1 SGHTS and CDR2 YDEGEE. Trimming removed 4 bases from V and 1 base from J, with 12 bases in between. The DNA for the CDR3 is TGTGCCAGCAGCCCGGGGAGGGAAAGCAATCAGCCCCAGCATTTT. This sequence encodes CASSPGRESNQPQHF.

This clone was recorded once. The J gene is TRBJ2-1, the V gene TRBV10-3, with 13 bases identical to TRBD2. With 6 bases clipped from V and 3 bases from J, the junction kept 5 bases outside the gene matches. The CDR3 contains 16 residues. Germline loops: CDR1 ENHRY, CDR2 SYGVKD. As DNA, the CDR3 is TGTGCCATCAGCCCGACTAGCGGGAGGCGCTACAATGAGCAGTTCTTC. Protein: CAISPTSGRRYNEQFF.

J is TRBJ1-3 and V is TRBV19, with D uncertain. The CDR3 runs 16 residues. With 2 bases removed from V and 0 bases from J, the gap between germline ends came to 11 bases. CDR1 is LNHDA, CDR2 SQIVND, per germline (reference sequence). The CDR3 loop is CASSITVGSSGNTIYF. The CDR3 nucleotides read TGTGCCAGTAGTATAACGGTAGGCAGCTCTGGAAACACCATATATTTT.

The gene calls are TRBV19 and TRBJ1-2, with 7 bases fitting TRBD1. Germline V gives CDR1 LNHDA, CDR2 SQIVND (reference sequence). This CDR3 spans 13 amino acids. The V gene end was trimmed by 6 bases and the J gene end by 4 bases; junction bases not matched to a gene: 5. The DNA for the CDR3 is TGTGCCAGTAGGGAACAGGGGACCTATGGCTACACCTTC. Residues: CASREQGTYGYTF.

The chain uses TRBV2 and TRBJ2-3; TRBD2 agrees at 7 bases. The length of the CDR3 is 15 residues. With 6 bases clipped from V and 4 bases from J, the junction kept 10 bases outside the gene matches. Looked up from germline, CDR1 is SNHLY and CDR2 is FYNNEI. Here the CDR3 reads CASSAGAGVSDTQYF. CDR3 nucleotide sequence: TGTGCCAGCAGCGCGGGTGCGGGAGTTTCAGATACGCAGTATTTT.

CDR3 sequence: CATSTRIAKNIQYF. In DNA, the CDR3 is TGTGCCACCAGCACTAGAATAGCCAAAAACATTCAGTACTTC. V usage is TRBV15 and J usage is TRBJ2-4, with unresolved D. The germline CDR1 and CDR2 sequences are LNHNV and YYDKDF (reference sequence). The CDR3 covers 14 residues. Trimming left V 4 bases short and J 0 bases short, with 7 bases between. Drawing the rest from reference TRBV15 and TRBJ2-4, the complete variable domain is DAMVIQNPRYQVTQFGKPVTLSCSQTLNHNVMYWYQQKSSQAPKLLFHYYDKDFNNEADTPDNFQSRRPNTSFCFLDIRSPGLGDTAMYLCATSTRIAKNIQYFGAGTRLSVL.

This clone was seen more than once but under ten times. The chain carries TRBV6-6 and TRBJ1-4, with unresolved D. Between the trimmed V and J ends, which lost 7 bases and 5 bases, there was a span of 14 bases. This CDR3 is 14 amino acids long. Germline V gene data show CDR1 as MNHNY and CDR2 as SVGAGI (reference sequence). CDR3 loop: CASNLAVPNEKLFF. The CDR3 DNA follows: TGTGCCAGCAACCTCGCTGTGCCCAATGAAAAACTGTTTTTT.

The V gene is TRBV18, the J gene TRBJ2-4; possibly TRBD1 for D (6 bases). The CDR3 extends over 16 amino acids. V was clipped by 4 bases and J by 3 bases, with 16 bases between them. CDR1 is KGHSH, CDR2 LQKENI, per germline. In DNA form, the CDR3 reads TGTGCCAGCTCACGTGGGACACCGCCGGGCAAAAACATTCAGTACTTC. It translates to CASSRGTPPGKNIQYF. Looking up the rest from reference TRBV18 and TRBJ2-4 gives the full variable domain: NAGVMQNPRHLVRRRGQEARLRCSPMKGHSHVYWYRQLPEEGLKFMVYLQKENIIDESGMPKERFSAEFPKEGPSILRIQQVVRGDSAAYFCASSRGTPPGKNIQYFGAGTRLSVL.

CDR3 loop: CASSDGTSVYEQYF. The CDR3 nucleotides are TGTGCCAGCAGCGACGGGACTAGCGTGTACGAGCAGTACTTC. The J gene is TRBJ2-7, the V gene TRBV7-2, with 10 bases identical to TRBD2. Unmatched junction bases numbered 5, after V lost 5 bases and J lost 4 bases. The germline V gene has CDR1 SGHTA and CDR2 FQGNSA. This CDR3 has 14 residues.

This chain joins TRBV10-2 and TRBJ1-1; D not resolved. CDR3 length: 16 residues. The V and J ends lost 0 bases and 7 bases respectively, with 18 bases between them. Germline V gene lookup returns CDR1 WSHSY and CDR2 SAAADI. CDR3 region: CASSESGIFQPLEAFF. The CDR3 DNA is TGCGCCAGCAGTGAGTCTGGCATCTTCCAACCTCTTGAAGCTTTCTTT.

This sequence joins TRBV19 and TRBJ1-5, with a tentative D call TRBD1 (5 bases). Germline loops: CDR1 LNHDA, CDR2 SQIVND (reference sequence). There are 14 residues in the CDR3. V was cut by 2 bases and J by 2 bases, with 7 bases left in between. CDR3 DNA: TGTGCCAGTAGTATAAGGGACCGCAATCAGCCCCAGCATTTT. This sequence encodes CASSIRDRNQPQHF.

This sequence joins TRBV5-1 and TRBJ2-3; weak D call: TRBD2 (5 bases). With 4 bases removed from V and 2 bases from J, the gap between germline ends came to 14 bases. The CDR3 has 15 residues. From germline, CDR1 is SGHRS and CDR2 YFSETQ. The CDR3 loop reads CASSVIGENTDTQYF. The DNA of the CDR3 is TGCGCCAGCAGCGTCATCGGGGAAAACACAGATACGCAGTATTTT. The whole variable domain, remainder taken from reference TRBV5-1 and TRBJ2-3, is KAGVTQTPRYLIKTRGQQVTLSCSPISGHRSVSWYQQTPGQGLQFLFEYFSETQRNKGNFPGRFSGRQFSNSRSEMNVSTLELGDSALYLCASSVIGENTDTQYFGPGTRLTVL.

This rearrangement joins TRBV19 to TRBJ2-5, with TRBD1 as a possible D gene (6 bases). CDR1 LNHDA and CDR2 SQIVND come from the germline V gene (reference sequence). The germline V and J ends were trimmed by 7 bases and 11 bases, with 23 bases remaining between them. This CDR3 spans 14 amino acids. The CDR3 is CASTTGRIGGPQYF. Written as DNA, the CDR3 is TGTGCCAGTACCACGGGGAGAATAGGGGGACCTCAGTACTTC.

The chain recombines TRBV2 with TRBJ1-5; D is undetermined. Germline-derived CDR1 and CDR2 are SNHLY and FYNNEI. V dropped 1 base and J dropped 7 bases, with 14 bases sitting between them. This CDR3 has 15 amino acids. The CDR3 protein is CASSEEWGLSQPQHF. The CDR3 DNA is TGTGCCAGCAGTGAAGAGTGGGGTTTGTCCCAGCCCCAGCATTTT.

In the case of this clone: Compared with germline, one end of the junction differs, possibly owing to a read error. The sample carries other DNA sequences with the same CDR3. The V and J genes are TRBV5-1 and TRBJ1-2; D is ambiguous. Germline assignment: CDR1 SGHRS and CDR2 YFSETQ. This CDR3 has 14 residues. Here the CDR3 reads CASSLSAGAGGYTF. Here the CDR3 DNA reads TGCGCCAGCAGCTTGTCAGCAGGAGCAGGTGGCTACACTTTC.

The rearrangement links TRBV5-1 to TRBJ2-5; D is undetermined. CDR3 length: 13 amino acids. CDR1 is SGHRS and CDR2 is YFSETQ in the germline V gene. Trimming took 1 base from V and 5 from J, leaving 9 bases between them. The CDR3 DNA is TGCGCCAGCAGCTTGACTCCCTCCGAGACCCAGTACTTC. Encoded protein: CASSLTPSETQYF.

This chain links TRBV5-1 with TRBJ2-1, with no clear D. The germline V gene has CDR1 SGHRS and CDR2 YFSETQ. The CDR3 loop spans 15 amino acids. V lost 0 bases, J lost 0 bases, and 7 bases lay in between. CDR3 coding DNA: TGCGCCAGCAGCTTGGCAGTAGGCTCCTACAATGAGCAGTTCTTC. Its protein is CASSLAVGSYNEQFF.

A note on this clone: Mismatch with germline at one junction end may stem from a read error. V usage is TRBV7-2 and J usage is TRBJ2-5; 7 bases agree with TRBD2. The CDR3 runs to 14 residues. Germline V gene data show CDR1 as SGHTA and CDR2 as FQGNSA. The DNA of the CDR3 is TGTGCCAGCAGCTTAGCGGGAGGGCAAGGGACCCAGTACTTC. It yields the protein CASSLAGGQGTQYF.

CDR3 sequence: CASERWGAGELFF. The CDR3 DNA reads as TGTGCCAGTGAGCGTTGGGGCGCCGGGGAGCTGTTTTTT. The rearrangement uses TRBV19 and TRBJ2-2, with a weak D call TRBD1 (5 bases). The V end was cut by 8 bases, the J end by 6 bases, with 13 bases between. From germline, CDR1 is LNHDA and CDR2 SQIVND (reference sequence). The length of the CDR3 is 13 residues. Full variable domain (outside the CDR3, taken from reference TRBV19 and TRBJ2-2): DGGITQSPKYLFRKEGQNVTLSCEQNLNHDAMYWYRQDPGQGLRLIYYSQIVNDFQKGDIAEGYSVSREKKESFPLTVTSAQKNPTAFYLCASERWGAGELFFGEGSRLTVL.

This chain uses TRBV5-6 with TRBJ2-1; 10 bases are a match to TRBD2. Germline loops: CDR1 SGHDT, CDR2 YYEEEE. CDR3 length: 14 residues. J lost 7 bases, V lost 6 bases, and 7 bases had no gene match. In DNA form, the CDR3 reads TGTGCCAGCACCGCAAAACTAGCGGGGAATGAGCAGTTCTTC. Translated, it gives CASTAKLAGNEQFF.

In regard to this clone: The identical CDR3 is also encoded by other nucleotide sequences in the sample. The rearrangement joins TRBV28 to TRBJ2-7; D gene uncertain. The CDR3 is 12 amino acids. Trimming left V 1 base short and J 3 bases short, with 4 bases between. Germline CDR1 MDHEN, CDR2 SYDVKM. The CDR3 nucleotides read TGTGCCAGCAGTTTATCGGGCTACGAGCAGTACTTC. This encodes CASSLSGYEQYF.

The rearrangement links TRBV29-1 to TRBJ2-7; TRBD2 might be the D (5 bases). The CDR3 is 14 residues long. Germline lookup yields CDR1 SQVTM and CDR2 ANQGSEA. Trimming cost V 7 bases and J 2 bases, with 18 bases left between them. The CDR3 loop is CSAQPGYPPYEQYF. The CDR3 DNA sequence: TGCAGCGCCCAGCCGGGGTACCCTCCCTACGAGCAGTACTTC.

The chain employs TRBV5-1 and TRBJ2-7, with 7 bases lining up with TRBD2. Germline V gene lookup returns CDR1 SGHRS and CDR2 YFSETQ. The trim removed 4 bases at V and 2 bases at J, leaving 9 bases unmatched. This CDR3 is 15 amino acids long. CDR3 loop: CASSNPWEGTYEQYF. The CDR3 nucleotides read TGCGCCAGCAGCAACCCCTGGGAGGGGACCTACGAGCAGTACTTC. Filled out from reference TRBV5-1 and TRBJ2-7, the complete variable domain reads KAGVTQTPRYLIKTRGQQVTLSCSPISGHRSVSWYQQTPGQGLQFLFEYFSETQRNKGNFPGRFSGRQFSNSRSEMNVSTLELGDSALYLCASSNPWEGTYEQYFGPGTRLTVT.

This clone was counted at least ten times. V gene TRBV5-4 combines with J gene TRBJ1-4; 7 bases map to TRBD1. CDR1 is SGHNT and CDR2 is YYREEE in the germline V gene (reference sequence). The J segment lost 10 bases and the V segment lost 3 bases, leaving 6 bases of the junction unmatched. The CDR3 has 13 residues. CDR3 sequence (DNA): TGTGCCAGCAGCTCCGGGACAGTTGGAAAACTGTTTTTT. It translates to CASSSGTVGKLFF. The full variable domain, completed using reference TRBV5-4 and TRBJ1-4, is ETGVTQSPTHLIKTRGQQVTLRCSSQSGHNTVSWYQQALGQGPQFIFQYYREEENGRGNFPPRFSGLQFPNYSSELNVNALELDDSALYLCASSSGTVGKLFFGSGTQLSVL.